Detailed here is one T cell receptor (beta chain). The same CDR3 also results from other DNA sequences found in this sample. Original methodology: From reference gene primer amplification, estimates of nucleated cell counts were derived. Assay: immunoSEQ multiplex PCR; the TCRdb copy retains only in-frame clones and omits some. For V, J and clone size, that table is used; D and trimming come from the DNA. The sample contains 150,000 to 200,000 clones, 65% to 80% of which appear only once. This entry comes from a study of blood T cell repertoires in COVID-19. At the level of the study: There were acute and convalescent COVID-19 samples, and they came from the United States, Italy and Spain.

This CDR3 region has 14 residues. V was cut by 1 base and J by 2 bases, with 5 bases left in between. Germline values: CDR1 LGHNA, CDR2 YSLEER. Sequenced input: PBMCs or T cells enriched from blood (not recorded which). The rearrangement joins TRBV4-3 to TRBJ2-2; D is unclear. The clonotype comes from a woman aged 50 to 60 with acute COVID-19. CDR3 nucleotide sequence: TGCGCCAGCAGCCAAGCAGGCAACACCGGGGAGCTGTTTTTT. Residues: CASSQAGNTGELFF.